The 9 T cell receptor beta chains listed next were all sequenced from one sample in a study of blood T cells in healthy people across ages. Together with a sample-barcoded 5' primer, a J-beta primer mix was included in a second PCR lasting roughly 6 to 12 cycles. From the 5' RACE reads, TCRdb called clonotypes with MiXCR, one entry per CDR3 protein. This sample yields hundreds of thousands of distinct CDR3 sequences, of which 24% are seen a single time; 8.7% belongs to the top ten. This same sample was also part of a study on T cells of mothers and their children.

Sequencing was carried out using blood. The receptors were sampled from a boy between 10 and 17 years old in good health.

This clonotype has more than one count but fewer than ten. The chain is built from TRBV6-6 and TRBJ2-7; D not resolved. The V gene's germline CDR1 is MNHNY and CDR2 SVGAGI (reference sequence). CDR3 size: 14 residues. V lost 0 bases and J lost 0, with 6 bases in between. The DNA of the CDR3 is TGTGCCAGCAGTTACTCAGGTCCCTCCTACGAGCAGTACTTC. As protein: CASSYSGPSYEQYF.

The gene calls are TRBV6-2 or TRBV6-3 and TRBJ2-2, with 7 bases matching TRBD1. The CDR3 runs to 21 residues. J was trimmed by 1 base and V by 2 bases; bases with no gene match: 19. CDR1 MNHEY and CDR2 SVGEGT come from the germline V gene. The CDR3: CASSYGFIFADRRKNTGELFF. The CDR3 coding sequence is TGTGCCAGCAGTTACGGTTTTATATTCGCGGACAGGCGAAAGAACACCGGGGAGCTGTTTTTT.

The sample holds a few counts of this clonotype. This sequence joins TRBV7-9 and TRBJ2-1; TRBD1 agrees at 9 bases. Per germline, CDR1 SEHNR and CDR2 FQNEAQ (reference sequence). Trimming cost V 7 bases and J 1 base; bases outside gene matches: 5. The CDR3 totals 15 residues. As DNA, the CDR3 is TGTGCCAGCAACCTAGGACAGGGGTCCTACAATGAGCAGTTCTTC. Amino acids: CASNLGQGSYNEQFF.

Only a few counts were recorded for this clonotype. A junction boundary mismatches the germline segment, possibly from a read error. V gene TRBV24-1 combines with J gene TRBJ1-2, with unresolved D. Germline values: CDR1 KGHDR, CDR2 SFDVKD. This CDR3 contains 16 residues. The CDR3 spells CATSDSDFSPNYGHTF. For the CDR3, the DNA is TGTGCCACCAGTGACTCGGACTTCTCCCCTAACTATGGCCACACCTTC.

This clonotype was observed a handful of times. The J gene is TRBJ2-2, the V gene TRBV6-2 or TRBV6-3; 9 positions match TRBD2. CDR3 size: 16 residues. Trimming cost V 6 bases and J 6 bases; bases outside gene matches: 11. CDR1 is MNHEY and CDR2 is SVGEGT in the germline V gene. CDR3 loop: CASSFGLAPGPGELFF. Here the CDR3 DNA reads TGTGCCAGCAGCTTCGGACTAGCGCCAGGGCCCGGGGAGCTGTTTTTT.

This clonotype was observed a handful of times. The J gene is TRBJ1-5, the V gene TRBV5-1, with TRBD1 identical over 7 bases. This CDR3 comprises 15 residues. Germline lookup yields CDR1 SGHRS and CDR2 YFSETQ. V shed 4 bases, J shed 6 bases, and the junction held 10 bases outside the gene matches. The CDR3 sequence: CASSPGSGGGQPQHF. As DNA, the CDR3 is TGCGCCAGCAGCCCGGGTTCAGGGGGAGGTCAGCCCCAGCATTTT.

V gene TRBV29-1 combines with J gene TRBJ2-5; no reliable D call. The last part of the DNA fits TRBJ2-7 better; the J call may be wrong. CDR1 is SQVTM, CDR2 ANQGSEA, per germline. The CDR3 length is 13 residues. The CDR3 loop reads CSVEVGSTYEQYF. DNA of the CDR3: TGCAGCGTTGAAGTGGGGTCCACCTACGAGCAGTACTTC.

This clonotype was seen only a few times. The gene calls are TRBV21-1 and TRBJ1-4. TRBV21-1 is termed a pseudogene. The CDR3 sequence is 17 residues long. The CDR3 protein is CASSRRQGRAPSEKLFF. Written as DNA, the CDR3 is TGTGCCAGCAGCAGAAGACAGGGGAGGGCCCCTTCCGAAAAACTGTTTTTT.

On this clonotype itself: Its ends do not fully match the called genes, so a read error is possible. J is TRBJ2-1 and V is TRBV7-2; 8 bases map to TRBD1. The J call is in doubt because the DNA end fits TRBJ2-7 better. This CDR3 spans 13 amino acids. The germline V gene encodes CDR1 SGHTA and CDR2 FQGNSA. CDR3 protein: CAGSLVRDREQYF. In DNA, the CDR3 is TGTGCCGGCAGCTTAGTACGGGACAGGGAGCAGTACTTC.